This TCR beta chain derives from a study of blood T cells in healthy people across ages. Points from the study as a whole: Donor CMV status was unknown, possibly confounding expanded clonotype changes.

The CDR3 loop spans 13 amino acids. V trimming: 7 bases; J trimming: 4 bases; junction bases outside the gene matches: 6. This clonotype has a handful of counts. Its specificity is unknown. A second about 7 to 11 cycle PCR used barcoded and J-beta primers. TCRdb fed the 5' RACE reads into MiXCR, producing one record per CDR3 protein. The sample records some 700,000 distinct CDR3 sequences, about a fifth being singletons. The chain combines TRBV12-3 or TRBV12-4 with TRBJ1-2, with 7 bases aligning to TRBD1. The clonotype originates from a man aged 70 or older in good health. Specimen: blood. This CDR3 reads CASTGTESYGYTF. The CDR3 DNA is TGTGCCAGCACCGGGACAGAGAGCTATGGCTACACCTTC.